The 22 T cell receptor beta chains in this list originate from one sample, sequenced in a study of cytomegalovirus exposure and HLA in healthy donors. In the PCR, 60 Vbeta and 13 Jbeta primers were used. Produced via immunoSEQ multiplex PCR; TCRdb's table is partial and in-frame only. The table lists under 150,000 clones, around three quarters of them singletons. The source material was PBMCs. These receptors were collected from a man aged 25 to 40 in good health and CMV-seronegative.

The chain couples TRBV5-1 to TRBJ1-4, with TRBD1 matching over 9 bases. CDR1 and CDR2 from the germline V gene are SGHRS and YFSETQ. This CDR3 is 16 amino acids long. The ends lost 0 bases at V and 5 bases at J; junction bases unmatched: 5. CDR3 nucleotides: TGCGCCAGCAGCTTGGGGGCCGGGACAGGGAATGAAAAACTGTTTTTT. This translates into CASSLGAGTGNEKLFF.

The CDR3: CASSQVTGESNQPQHF. The DNA for the CDR3 is TGCGCCAGCAGCCAAGTTACAGGGGAAAGCAATCAGCCCCAGCATTTT. V gene TRBV4-1 combines with J gene TRBJ1-5, with 7 positions matching TRBD1. The CDR3 length is 16 residues. CDR1 and CDR2 (germline): MGHRA, YSYEKL. The junction had 4 bases not matched to a gene; V was cut back by 1 base and J by 1 base.

This clone was picked up one time. J is TRBJ2-1 and V is TRBV5-4; 8 bases are a match to TRBD2. With 0 bases clipped from V and 5 bases from J, the junction kept 4 bases outside the gene matches. The CDR3 is 15 residues long. Germline CDR1 SGHNT, CDR2 YYREEE (reference sequence). This chain's CDR3 is CASSLELAVDNEQFF. The CDR3 nucleotides read TGTGCCAGCAGCTTGGAACTAGCGGTCGACAATGAGCAGTTCTTC.

This rearrangement joins TRBV4-1 to TRBJ1-4, with D hard to call. CDR3 length: 13 amino acids. Germline lookup yields CDR1 MGHRA and CDR2 YSYEKL. Trimming took off 4 bases at V and 5 bases at J, with 8 bases between the two ends. The CDR3 DNA reads as TGCGCCAGCAGCCTGGCCCAGAATGAAAAACTGTTTTTT. It specifies CASSLAQNEKLFF.

The gene calls are TRBV28 and TRBJ1-1; the match to TRBD1 covers 8 bases. Germline V lookup: CDR1 MDHEN, CDR2 SYDVKM. V was clipped by 6 bases and J by 5 bases; unmatched bases: 11. The CDR3 is 15 residues long. CDR3 region: CASRRLDRVGTEAFF. In nucleotides, the CDR3 is TGTGCCAGCAGACGCCTGGACAGGGTGGGGACTGAAGCTTTCTTT.

This chain joins TRBV18 and TRBJ1-2; D ambiguous. This CDR3 is built from 13 residues. V lost 2 bases to trimming and J lost 3 bases, with 7 bases between them. CDR1 and CDR2 (germline): KGHSH, LQKENI. The CDR3 nucleotides read TGTGCCAGCTCACCAGGCGGGGACTATGGCTACACCTTC. As protein: CASSPGGDYGYTF. Full variable domain (rest looked up from reference TRBV18 and TRBJ1-2): NAGVMQNPRHLVRRRGQEARLRCSPMKGHSHVYWYRQLPEEGLKFMVYLQKENIIDESGMPKERFSAEFPKEGPSILRIQQVVRGDSAAYFCASSPGGDYGYTFGSGTRLTVV.

The chain carries TRBV6-4 and TRBJ2-2, with TRBD1 as a possible D gene (6 bases). Germline V lookup: CDR1 MRHNA, CDR2 SNTAGT. The CDR3 is 14 amino acids. V was shortened by 6 bases and J by 6 bases, with 14 bases between the two germline ends. The CDR3 DNA reads TGTGCCAGCAGCCCAGGGGTGCGGGCCGGGGAGCTGTTTTTT. Protein sequence: CASSPGVRAGELFF.

The chain is built from TRBV2 and TRBJ1-5; D gene ambiguous. CDR1 and CDR2 (germline): SNHLY, FYNNEI. CDR3 length: 13 amino acids. Trimming took 2 bases from V and 4 from J, leaving 6 bases between them. In nucleotides, the CDR3 is TGTGCCAGCAGTGAACCCCCTAATCAGCCCCAGCATTTT. Its protein is CASSEPPNQPQHF.

This rearrangement joins TRBV5-8 to TRBJ2-1, with 13 bases fitting TRBD2. The CDR3 has 15 amino acids. Trimming cost V 3 bases and J 8 bases; bases outside gene matches: 5. CDR1 and CDR2 (germline): SGHTS, YDEGEE. The CDR3 DNA is TGTGCCAGCAGCTCGAGACTAGCGGGAGGTGATGAGCAGTTCTTC. Protein: CASSSRLAGGDEQFF.

This rearrangement joins TRBV2 to TRBJ2-5; D call uncertain. CDR3 length equals 14 residues. In germline, CDR1 is SNHLY, CDR2 FYNNEI. Trimming removed 1 base from V and 2 bases from J, with 8 bases in between. The CDR3 loop is CASSEGGFQETQYF. The CDR3, as DNA: TGTGCCAGCAGTGAAGGTGGCTTTCAAGAGACCCAGTACTTC.

This clone came up once. The chain is built from TRBV6-6 and TRBJ2-7; 8 bases map to TRBD1. The CDR3 totals 14 residues. Germline-derived CDR1 and CDR2 are MNHNY and SVGAGI (reference sequence). Trimming removed 7 bases from V and 5 bases from J; junction bases left unmatched: 10. CDR3 in amino acids: CASIDRTGSHEQYF. The DNA for the CDR3 is TGTGCCAGCATAGATCGGACAGGGTCCCACGAGCAGTACTTC.

The CDR3 spells CASSPRQGAGETQYF. Here the CDR3 DNA reads TGCGCCAGCAGCCCGAGACAGGGGGCTGGAGAGACCCAGTACTTC. The chain uses TRBV5-1 and TRBJ2-5; 10 bases are a match to TRBD1. J was trimmed by 4 bases and V by 4 bases; bases with no gene match: 7. CDR1 and CDR2 (germline): SGHRS, YFSETQ. This CDR3 has 15 amino acids.

The chain carries TRBV18 and TRBJ1-5; D call uncertain. Trimming took 2 bases from V and 3 from J, leaving 11 bases between them. Germline-derived CDR1 and CDR2 are KGHSH and LQKENI. The CDR3 is made up of 15 amino acids. The CDR3 nucleotides are TGTGCCAGCTCACCAGTTGCGGATTCCAATCAGCCCCAGCATTTT. It codes for CASSPVADSNQPQHF.

The chain carries TRBV11-2 and TRBJ1-1; 7 bases fit TRBD1. The V gene end was trimmed by 4 bases and the J gene end by 4 bases; junction bases not matched to a gene: 3. The germline V gene encodes CDR1 SGHAT and CDR2 FQNNGV. The CDR3 is 13 amino acids. Here the CDR3 reads CASSWQGGTEAFF. CDR3 DNA: TGTGCCAGCAGCTGGCAGGGGGGCACTGAAGCTTTCTTT.

The chain links TRBV5-4 to TRBJ2-1; the match to TRBD1 covers 10 bases. V trimming: 4 bases; J trimming: 8 bases; junction bases outside the gene matches: 6. Germline V CDR1 and CDR2: SGHNT, YYREEE (reference sequence). This CDR3 is 14 amino acids long. CDR3 residues: CASSRTGGRDEQFF. The CDR3 bases are TGTGCCAGCAGCCGGACAGGGGGAAGGGATGAGCAGTTCTTC.

DNA for the CDR3: TGTGCCACCAGCAGAGCCCTGCCGCGGGGGGGGCACTATGGCTACACCTTC. Translation: CATSRALPRGGHYGYTF. The chain carries TRBV15 and TRBJ1-2; D is perhaps TRBD1 (6 bases). This CDR3 spans 17 amino acids. Per the germline V gene, CDR1 is LNHNV and CDR2 is YYDKDF (reference sequence). V lost 1 base to trimming and J lost 3 bases, with 18 bases between them.

This clone was found many times. This rearrangement joins TRBV6-5 to TRBJ2-1; 13 nucleotides agree with TRBD2. CDR3 length equals 14 residues. With V trimmed by 6 bases and J by 8 bases, 4 bases remained unmatched. Looked up from germline, CDR1 is MNHEY and CDR2 is SVGAGI. For the CDR3, the DNA is TGTGCCAGCAGCTCGGGACTAGCGGGGTATGAGCAGTTCTTC. Translating it yields CASSSGLAGYEQFF.

There are many counts of this clone. J is TRBJ1-1 and V is TRBV7-9; D perhaps matches TRBD1 (5 bases). CDR1 is SEHNR, CDR2 FQNEAQ, per germline (reference sequence). The V and J ends lost 5 bases and 1 base respectively, with 11 bases between them. The CDR3 contains 14 residues. CDR3: CASSPRQSNTEAFF. CDR3 bases: TGTGCCAGCAGCCCGAGACAGTCGAACACTGAAGCTTTCTTT.

The CDR3 protein is CSVLAGYGYTF. The CDR3 DNA follows: TGCAGCGTCCTCGCAGGCTATGGCTACACCTTC. The chain combines TRBV29-1 with TRBJ1-2; D unclear. V was trimmed by 6 bases and J by 4 bases, leaving 9 bases between them. The CDR3 extends over 11 amino acids. The germline gives CDR1 SQVTM, CDR2 ANQGSEA.

The J gene is TRBJ2-4, the V gene TRBV5-1; maybe TRBD1 (6 bases). The V gene lost 5 bases and the J gene lost 8 bases, with 11 bases spanning the gap. Per germline, CDR1 SGHRS and CDR2 YFSETQ. This CDR3 spans 12 amino acids. The CDR3 sequence is CASRQGMDIQYF. The CDR3 DNA reads as TGCGCCAGCAGACAGGGTATGGACATTCAGTACTTC.

In this sample, this clone turned up many times. The chain links TRBV5-5 to TRBJ1-3; a possible D gene is TRBD1 (6 bases). Germline V lookup: CDR1 SGHKS, CDR2 YYEKEE (reference sequence). This CDR3 is built from 17 residues. V dropped 4 bases and J dropped 2 bases, with 19 bases sitting between them. Here the CDR3 reads CASSPRSGGQTGNTIYF. For the CDR3, the DNA is TGTGCCAGCAGCCCACGTTCGGGGGGGCAGACTGGAAACACCATATATTTT.

The rearrangement links TRBV4-2 to TRBJ2-1; the match to TRBD2 covers 16 bases. In germline, CDR1 is LGHNA, CDR2 YNFKEQ. V shed 4 bases, J shed 7 bases, and the junction held 7 bases outside the gene matches. The CDR3 runs 17 residues. CDR3 region: CASSLGLAGGGRNEQFF. In nucleotides, the CDR3 is TGTGCCAGCAGCCTGGGACTAGCGGGGGGGGGCCGGAATGAGCAGTTCTTC.